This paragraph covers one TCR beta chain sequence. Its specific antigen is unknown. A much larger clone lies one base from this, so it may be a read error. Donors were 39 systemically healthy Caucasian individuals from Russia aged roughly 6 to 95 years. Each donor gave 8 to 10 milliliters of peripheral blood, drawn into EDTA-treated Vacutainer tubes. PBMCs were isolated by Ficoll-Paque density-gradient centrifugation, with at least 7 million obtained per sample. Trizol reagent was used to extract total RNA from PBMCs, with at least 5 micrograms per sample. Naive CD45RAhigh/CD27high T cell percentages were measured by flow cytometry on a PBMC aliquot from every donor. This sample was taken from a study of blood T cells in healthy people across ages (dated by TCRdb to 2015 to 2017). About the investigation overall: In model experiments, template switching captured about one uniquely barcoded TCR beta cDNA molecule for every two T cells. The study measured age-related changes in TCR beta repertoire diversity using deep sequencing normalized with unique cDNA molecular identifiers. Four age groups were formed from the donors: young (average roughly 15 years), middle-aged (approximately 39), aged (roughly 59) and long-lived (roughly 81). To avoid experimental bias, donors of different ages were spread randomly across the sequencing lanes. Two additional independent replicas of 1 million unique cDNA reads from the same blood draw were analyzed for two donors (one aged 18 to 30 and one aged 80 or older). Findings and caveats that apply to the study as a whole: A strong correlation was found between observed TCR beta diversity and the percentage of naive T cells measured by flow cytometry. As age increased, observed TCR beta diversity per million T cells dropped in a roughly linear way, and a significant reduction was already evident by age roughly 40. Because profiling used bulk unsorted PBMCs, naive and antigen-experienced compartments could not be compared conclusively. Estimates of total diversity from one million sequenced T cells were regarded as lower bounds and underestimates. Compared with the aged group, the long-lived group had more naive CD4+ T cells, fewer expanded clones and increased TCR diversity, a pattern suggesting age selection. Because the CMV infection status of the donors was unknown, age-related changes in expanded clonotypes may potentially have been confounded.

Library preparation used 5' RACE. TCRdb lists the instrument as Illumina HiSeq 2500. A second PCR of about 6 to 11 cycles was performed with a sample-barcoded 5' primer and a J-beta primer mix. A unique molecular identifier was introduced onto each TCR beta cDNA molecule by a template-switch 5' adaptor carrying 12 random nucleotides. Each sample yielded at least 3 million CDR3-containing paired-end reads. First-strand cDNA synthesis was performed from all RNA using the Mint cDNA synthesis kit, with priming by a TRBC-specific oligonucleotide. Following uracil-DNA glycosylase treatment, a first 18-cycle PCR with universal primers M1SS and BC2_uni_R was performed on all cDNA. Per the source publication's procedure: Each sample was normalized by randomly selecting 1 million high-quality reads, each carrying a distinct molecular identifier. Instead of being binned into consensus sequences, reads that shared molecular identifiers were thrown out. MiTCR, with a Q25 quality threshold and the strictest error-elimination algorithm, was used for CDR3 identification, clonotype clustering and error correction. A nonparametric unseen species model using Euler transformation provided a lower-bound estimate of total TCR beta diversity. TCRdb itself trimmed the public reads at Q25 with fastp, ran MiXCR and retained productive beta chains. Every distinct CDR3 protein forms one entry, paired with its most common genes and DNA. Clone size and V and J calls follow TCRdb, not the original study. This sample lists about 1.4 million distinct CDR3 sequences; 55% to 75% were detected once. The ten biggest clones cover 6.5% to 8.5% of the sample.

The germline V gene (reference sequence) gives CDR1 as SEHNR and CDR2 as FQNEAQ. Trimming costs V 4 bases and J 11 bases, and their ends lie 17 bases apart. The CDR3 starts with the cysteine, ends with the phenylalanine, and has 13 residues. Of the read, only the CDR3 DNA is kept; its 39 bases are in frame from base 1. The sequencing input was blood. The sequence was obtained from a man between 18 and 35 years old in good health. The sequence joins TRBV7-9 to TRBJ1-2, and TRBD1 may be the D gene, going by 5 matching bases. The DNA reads TGTGCCAGCAGCTCAGGGTCGCCAAGCGGGTACACCTTC. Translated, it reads CASSSGSPSGYTF. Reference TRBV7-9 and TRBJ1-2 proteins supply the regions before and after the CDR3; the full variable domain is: DTGVSQNPRHKITKRGQNVTFRCDPISEHNRLYWYRQTLGQGPEFLTYFQNEAQLEKSRLLSDRFSAERPKGSFSTLEIQRTEQGDSAMYLCASSSGSPSGYTFGSGTRLTVV.